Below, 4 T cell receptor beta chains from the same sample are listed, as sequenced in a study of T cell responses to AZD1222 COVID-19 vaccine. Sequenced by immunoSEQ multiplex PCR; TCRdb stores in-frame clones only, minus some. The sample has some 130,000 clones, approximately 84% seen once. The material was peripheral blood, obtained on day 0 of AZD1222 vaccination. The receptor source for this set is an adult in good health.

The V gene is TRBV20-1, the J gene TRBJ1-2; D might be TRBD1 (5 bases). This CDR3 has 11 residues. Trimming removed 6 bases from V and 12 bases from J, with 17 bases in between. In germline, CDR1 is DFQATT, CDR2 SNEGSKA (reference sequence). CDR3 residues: CSARTAGPDTF. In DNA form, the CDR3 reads TGCAGTGCAAGGACCGCGGGGCCCGACACCTTC.

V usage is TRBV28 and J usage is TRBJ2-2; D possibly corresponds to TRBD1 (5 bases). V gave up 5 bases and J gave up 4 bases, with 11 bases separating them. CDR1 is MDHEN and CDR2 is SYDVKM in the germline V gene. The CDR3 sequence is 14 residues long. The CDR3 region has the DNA TGTGCCAGCAGTCTACGACAGTCCACCGGGGAGCTGTTTTTT. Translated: CASSLRQSTGELFF.

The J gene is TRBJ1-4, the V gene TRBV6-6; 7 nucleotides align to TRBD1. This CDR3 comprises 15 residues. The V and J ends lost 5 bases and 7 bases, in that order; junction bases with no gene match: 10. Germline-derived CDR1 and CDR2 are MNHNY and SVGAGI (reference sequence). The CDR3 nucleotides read TGTGCCAGCAGTCTCAGGACAGGCGGCGGTGAAAAACTGTTTTTT. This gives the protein CASSLRTGGGEKLFF.

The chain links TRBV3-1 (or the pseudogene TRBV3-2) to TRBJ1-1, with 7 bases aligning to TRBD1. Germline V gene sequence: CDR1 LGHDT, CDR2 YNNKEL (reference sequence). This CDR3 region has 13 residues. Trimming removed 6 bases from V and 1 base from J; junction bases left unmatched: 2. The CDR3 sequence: CASRDRRNTEAFF. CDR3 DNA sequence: TGTGCCAGCAGGGACAGGAGGAACACTGAAGCTTTCTTT.